A single sample gave rise to the 22 T cell receptor beta chains below, sequenced in a study of T cell responses to AZD1222 COVID-19 vaccine. The table came from immunoSEQ multiplex PCR; TCRdb's copy has only in-frame clones and leaves some out. Of approximately 92,000 clones listed, approximately 91% are singletons. The sample here was peripheral blood, taken on day 0 of AZD1222 vaccination. The receptors were gathered from an adult in good health.

The chain couples TRBV9 to TRBJ1-4, with D unclear. Germline V lookup: CDR1 SGDLS, CDR2 YYNGEE. V shed 4 bases and J shed 1 base, with 8 bases lying between them. The CDR3 loop spans 14 amino acids. The CDR3 reads CASSYTRTNEKLFF. As DNA, the CDR3 is TGTGCCAGCAGCTACACCAGAACTAATGAAAAACTGTTTTTT.

The rearrangement links TRBV3-1 (or the pseudogene TRBV3-2) to TRBJ1-1, with D tentatively TRBD1 (5 bases). The ends were cut back, 6 bases at V and 5 bases at J, with 16 bases in the middle. Germline CDR1 reads LGHDT; CDR2 reads YNNKEL (reference sequence). The CDR3 loop spans 14 amino acids. The CDR3 loop is CASRLTGYRTEAFF. The DNA for the CDR3 is TGTGCCAGCAGGCTTACAGGATATAGAACTGAAGCTTTCTTT.

The J gene is TRBJ2-6, the V gene TRBV7-2; unclear D gene. CDR1 and CDR2 from the germline V gene are SGHTA and FQGNSA. CDR3 length equals 15 residues. The V end lost 0 bases, the J end lost 0 bases, and 3 bases lay between the germline ends. The CDR3: CASSLARSGANVLTF. Here the CDR3 DNA reads TGTGCCAGCAGCTTAGCCCGCTCTGGGGCCAACGTCCTGACTTTC.

J is TRBJ1-3 and V is TRBV18; D is undetermined. The CDR3 sequence is 16 residues long. The ends were cut back, 3 bases at V and 4 bases at J, with 16 bases in the middle. Germline CDR1 reads KGHSH; CDR2 reads LQKENI. Here the CDR3 DNA reads TGTGCCAGCTCACCCGGCGCCCCTCGGTCGGGAAACACCATATATTTT. Protein product: CASSPGAPRSGNTIYF.

V usage is TRBV21-1 and J usage is TRBJ1-1; the table's D call, TRBD1, has no DNA check behind it. TRBV21-1 is labeled a pseudogene. The CDR3 extends over 20 amino acids. The CDR3 loop reads CASTEINPDRHSNLNTEAFF. The CDR3 DNA reads TGTGCCAGCACCGAGATTAATCCGGACAGACATTCCAATTTGAACACTGAAGCTTTCTTT.

The V and J genes are TRBV24-1 and TRBJ2-2, with D perhaps matching TRBD1 (6 bases). Germline V gene sequence: CDR1 KGHDR, CDR2 SFDVKD. V gave up 1 base and J gave up 6 bases, with 14 bases separating them. The CDR3 runs to 16 residues. CDR3 coding DNA: TGTGCCACCAGTGATTTTGCCACAGGGAATCCCGGGGAGCTGTTTTTT. It is translated as CATSDFATGNPGELFF.

The chain is built from TRBV18 and TRBJ1-1; TRBD1 matches 12 bases. V lost 4 bases, J lost 9 bases, and 3 bases stayed unmatched. The CDR3 consists of 13 residues. Germline CDR1 and CDR2: KGHSH and LQKENI. The CDR3, as DNA: TGTGCCAGCTCACAGGGACAGGGGGCACAAGCTTTCTTT. Its protein product is CASSQGQGAQAFF.

The chain carries TRBV28 and TRBJ1-2, with D perhaps matching TRBD1 (5 bases). Trimming removed 6 bases at V and 0 bases at J, with 20 bases between. The CDR3 is made up of 17 amino acids. Germline loops: CDR1 MDHEN, CDR2 SYDVKM. CDR3 protein: CASRNSGPETPNYGYTF. The CDR3 DNA reads as TGTGCCAGCAGGAATTCAGGGCCCGAGACTCCTAACTATGGCTACACCTTC.

This chain uses TRBV18 with TRBJ2-5, with D possibly TRBD1 on 6 matching bases. Per germline, CDR1 KGHSH and CDR2 LQKENI. The V end lost 3 bases, the J end lost 4 bases, and 12 bases lay between the germline ends. The CDR3 is made up of 14 amino acids. This chain's CDR3 is CASSPQGWGETQYF. The CDR3 bases are TGTGCCAGCTCACCCCAGGGGTGGGGAGAGACCCAGTACTTC.

The J gene is TRBJ1-6, the V gene TRBV10-3, with a possible D match to TRBD1 (6 bases). Germline V gene data show CDR1 as ENHRY and CDR2 as SYGVKD. V shed 2 bases and J shed 8 bases, with 10 bases lying between them. CDR3 length: 14 residues. Written as DNA, the CDR3 is TGTGCCATCAGTGAGCGGACAGTGGATTCACCCCTCCACTTT. Amino acids: CAISERTVDSPLHF.

This clone came up a few times. The V gene is TRBV5-1, the J gene TRBJ2-3; no reliable D call. V shed 4 bases and J shed 1 base, with 10 bases lying between them. Germline loops: CDR1 SGHRS, CDR2 YFSETQ. This CDR3 is built from 14 residues. For the CDR3, the DNA is TGCGCCAGCAGCGACCAATGGGGCACAGATACGCAGTATTTT. It translates to CASSDQWGTDTQYF.

This rearrangement joins TRBV10-3 to TRBJ1-5; D may be TRBD1 (5 bases). CDR1 and CDR2 from the germline V gene are ENHRY and SYGVKD. The CDR3 extends over 16 amino acids. The V end was cut by 0 bases, the J end by 4 bases, with 13 bases between. CDR3: CAISESGRVRNQPQHF. CDR3 nucleotide sequence: TGTGCCATCAGTGAGTCGGGCAGGGTGAGGAATCAGCCCCAGCATTTT.

The chain links TRBV7-2 to TRBJ2-3; unclear D gene. Trimming shortened V by 3 bases and J by 2 bases, and 15 bases separated the two germline ends. Germline V lookup: CDR1 SGHTA, CDR2 FQGNSA. The length of the CDR3 is 16 residues. The CDR3 spells CASSLGPSRLTDTQYF. The DNA for the CDR3 is TGTGCCAGCAGCTTGGGTCCGTCGAGACTCACAGATACGCAGTATTTT.

This clone has just one count. The chain recombines TRBV27 with TRBJ2-5, with 7 bases aligning to TRBD1. CDR1 MNHEY and CDR2 SMNVEV come from the germline V gene (reference sequence). Trimming took 3 bases from V and 3 from J; bases not matched to a gene: 7. The CDR3 sequence is 15 residues long. The CDR3 DNA reads TGTGCCAGCAGTTTCGCCGGGACAGCGAAAGAGACCCAGTACTTC. As protein: CASSFAGTAKETQYF.

V and J are TRBV6-4 and TRBJ2-3, with 10 bases identical to TRBD2. CDR3 length: 15 amino acids. Germline V gene sequence: CDR1 MRHNA, CDR2 SNTAGT. The J segment lost 3 bases and the V segment lost 6 bases, leaving 6 bases of the junction unmatched. CDR3 DNA: TGTGCCAGCAGCGGGAGCGGGGGGGCAACAGATACGCAGTATTTT. It specifies CASSGSGGATDTQYF.

J is TRBJ2-1 and V is TRBV7-2; weak D call: TRBD2 (5 bases). CDR3 length: 13 residues. V gave up 4 bases and J gave up 12 bases, with 16 bases separating them. CDR1 is SGHTA and CDR2 is FQGNSA in the germline V gene. CDR3 residues: CASSSTLGEGQFF. CDR3 bases: TGTGCCAGCAGCTCCACCCTGGGTGAGGGGCAGTTCTTC.

The rearrangement links TRBV5-1 to TRBJ1-6; D perhaps matches TRBD1 (5 bases). The V and J ends lost 6 bases and 8 bases respectively, with 12 bases between them. Germline V gene lookup returns CDR1 SGHRS and CDR2 YFSETQ. The CDR3 is 13 amino acids. CDR3 amino acids: CASTLGGDSPLHF. The CDR3, as DNA: TGCGCCAGCACTCTCGGGGGGGATTCACCCCTCCACTTT. Variable domain in full (rest from reference TRBV5-1 and TRBJ1-6): KAGVTQTPRYLIKTRGQQVTLSCSPISGHRSVSWYQQTPGQGLQFLFEYFSETQRNKGNFPGRFSGRQFSNSRSEMNVSTLELGDSALYLCASTLGGDSPLHFGNGTRLTVT.

V and J are TRBV5-1 and TRBJ1-4; the D gene is possibly TRBD1 (5 bases). V lost 4 bases, J lost 0 bases, and 13 bases lay in between. Germline loops: CDR1 SGHRS, CDR2 YFSETQ. CDR3 length: 16 residues. CDR3 DNA: TGCGCCAGCAGCCTGGCTGACAGCTCAACTAATGAAAAACTGTTTTTT. Translating it yields CASSLADSSTNEKLFF.

The genes are TRBV15 and TRBJ2-1, with 9 nucleotides matching TRBD2. Germline V CDR1 and CDR2: LNHNV, YYDKDF (reference sequence). The CDR3 is made up of 15 amino acids. J gave up 15 bases and V 1 base, and 13 bases lay outside the gene matches. This CDR3 reads CATSRASASGVRRFF. The CDR3 DNA is TGTGCCACCAGCAGAGCATCAGCTAGCGGGGTCCGGAGGTTCTTC. Filled out from reference TRBV15 and TRBJ2-1, the complete variable domain reads DAMVIQNPRYQVTQFGKPVTLSCSQTLNHNVMYWYQQKSSQAPKLLFHYYDKDFNNEADTPDNFQSRRPNTSFCFLDIRSPGLGDTAMYLCATSRASASGVRRFFGPGTRLTVL.

V gene TRBV7-9 combines with J gene TRBJ1-1; weak D call: TRBD1 (6 bases). Germline lookup yields CDR1 SEHNR and CDR2 FQNEAQ (reference sequence). V was trimmed by 8 bases and J by 1 base, leaving 20 bases between them. The CDR3 is 16 amino acids. DNA for the CDR3: TGTGCCAGCGGGCAGGGAAAGGGGGAGGAGAACACTGAAGCTTTCTTT. This translates into CASGQGKGEENTEAFF.

V and J are TRBV7-8 and TRBJ1-2; D is perhaps TRBD1 (5 bases). The germline V and J ends were trimmed by 3 bases and 5 bases, with 16 bases remaining between them. The CDR3 extends over 15 amino acids. Germline-derived CDR1 and CDR2 are SGHVS and FQNEAQ. The CDR3 protein is CASSLRGGGGYGYTF. The CDR3 DNA follows: TGTGCCAGCAGCTTGAGAGGCGGGGGAGGGTATGGCTACACCTTC.

The chain is built from TRBV2 and TRBJ1-4, with D hard to call. Deletions cut 4 bases from V and 3 bases from J, with 12 bases between. From germline, CDR1 is SNHLY and CDR2 FYNNEI. CDR3 size: 15 residues. The CDR3 coding sequence is TGTGCCAGCAGTGGGGTCCTTCAGGCTAATGAAAAACTGTTTTTT. This translates into CASSGVLQANEKLFF.